The entry below describes one T cell receptor beta chain. This entry belongs to a study of shared clonotypes between healthy human individuals. The table came from immunoSEQ multiplex PCR; TCRdb's copy has only in-frame clones and leaves some out. Among 1.4 million to 1.5 million clones listed, approximately 97% were seen once. The CDR3 length is 16 residues. Germline-derived CDR1 and CDR2 are MNHEY and SMNVEV (reference sequence). V gave up 2 bases and J gave up 4 bases, with 17 bases separating them. This sequence originates from a man under 40 in good health. The chain combines TRBV27 with TRBJ1-2; D is possibly TRBD1 (5 bases). What was sequenced was naive CD4+ T cells sorted from blood. Subset of the sample: CD45RA+ positively selected. The CDR3 loop is CASSLIPQGVGYGYTF. CDR3 DNA sequence: TGTGCCAGCAGTTTAATACCCCAGGGTGTAGGCTATGGCTACACCTTC.